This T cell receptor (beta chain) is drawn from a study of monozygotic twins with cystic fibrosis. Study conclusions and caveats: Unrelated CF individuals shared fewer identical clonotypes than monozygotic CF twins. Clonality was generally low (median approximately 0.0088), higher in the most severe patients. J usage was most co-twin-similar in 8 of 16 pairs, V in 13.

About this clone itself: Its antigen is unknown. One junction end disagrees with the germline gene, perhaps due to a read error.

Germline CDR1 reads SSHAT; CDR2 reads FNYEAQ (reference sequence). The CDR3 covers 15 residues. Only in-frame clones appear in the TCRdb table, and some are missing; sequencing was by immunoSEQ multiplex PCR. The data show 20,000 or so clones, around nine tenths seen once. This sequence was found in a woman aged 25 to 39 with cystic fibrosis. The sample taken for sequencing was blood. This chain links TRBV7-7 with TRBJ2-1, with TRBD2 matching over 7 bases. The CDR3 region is CASSPPGGTYNEQFF. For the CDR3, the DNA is TGTGCTAGCAGCCCCCCCGGGGGGACCTACAATGAGCAGTTCTTC.